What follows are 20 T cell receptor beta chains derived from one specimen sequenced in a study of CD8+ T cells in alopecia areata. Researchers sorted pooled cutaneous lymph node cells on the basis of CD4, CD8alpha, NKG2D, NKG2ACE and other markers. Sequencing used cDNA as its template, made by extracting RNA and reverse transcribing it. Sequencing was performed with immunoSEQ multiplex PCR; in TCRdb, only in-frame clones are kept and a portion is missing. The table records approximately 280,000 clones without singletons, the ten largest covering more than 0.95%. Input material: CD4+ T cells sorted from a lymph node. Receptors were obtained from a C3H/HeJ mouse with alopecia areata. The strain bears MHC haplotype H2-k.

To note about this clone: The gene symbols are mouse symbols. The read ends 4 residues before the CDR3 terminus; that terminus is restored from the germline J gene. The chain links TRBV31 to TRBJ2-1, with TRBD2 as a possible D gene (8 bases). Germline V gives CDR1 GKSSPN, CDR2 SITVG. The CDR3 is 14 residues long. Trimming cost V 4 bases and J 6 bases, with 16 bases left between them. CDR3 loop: CAWTAQGGPAEQFF. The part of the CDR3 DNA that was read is TGTGCCTGGACCGCGCAGGGGGGGCCTGCT.

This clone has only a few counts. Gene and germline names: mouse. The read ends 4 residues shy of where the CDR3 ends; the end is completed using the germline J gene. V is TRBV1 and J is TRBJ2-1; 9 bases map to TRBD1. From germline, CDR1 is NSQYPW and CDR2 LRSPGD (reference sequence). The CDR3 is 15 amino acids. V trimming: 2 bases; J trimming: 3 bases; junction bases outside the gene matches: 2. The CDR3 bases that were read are TGCACCTGCAGTGCAATGGGACAGGGCTATGCT. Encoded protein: CTCSAMGQGYA. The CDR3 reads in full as CTCSAMGQGYAEQFF. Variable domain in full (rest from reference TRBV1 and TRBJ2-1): VTLLEQNPRWRLVPRGQAVNLRCILKNSQYPWMSWYQQDLQKQLQWLFTLRSPGDKEVKSLPGADYLATRVTDTELRLQVANMSQGRTLYCTCSAMGQGYAEQFFGPGTRLTVL.

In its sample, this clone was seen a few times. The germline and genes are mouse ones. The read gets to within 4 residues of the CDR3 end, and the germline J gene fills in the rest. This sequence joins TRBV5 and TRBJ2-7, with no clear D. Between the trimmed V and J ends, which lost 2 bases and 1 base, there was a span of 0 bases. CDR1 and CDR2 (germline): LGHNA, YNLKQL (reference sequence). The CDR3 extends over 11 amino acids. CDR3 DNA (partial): TGTGCCAGCAGCCAATCCTAT. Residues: CASSQSY. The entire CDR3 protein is CASSQSYEQYF.

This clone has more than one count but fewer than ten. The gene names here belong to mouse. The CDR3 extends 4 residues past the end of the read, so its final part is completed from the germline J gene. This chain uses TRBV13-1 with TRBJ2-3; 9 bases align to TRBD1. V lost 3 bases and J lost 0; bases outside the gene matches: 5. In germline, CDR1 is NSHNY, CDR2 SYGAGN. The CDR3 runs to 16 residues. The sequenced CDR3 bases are TGTGCCAGCAGTGGGCCCGGGACAGGGAGTGCAGAA. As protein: CASSGPGTGSAE. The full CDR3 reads CASSGPGTGSAETLYF.

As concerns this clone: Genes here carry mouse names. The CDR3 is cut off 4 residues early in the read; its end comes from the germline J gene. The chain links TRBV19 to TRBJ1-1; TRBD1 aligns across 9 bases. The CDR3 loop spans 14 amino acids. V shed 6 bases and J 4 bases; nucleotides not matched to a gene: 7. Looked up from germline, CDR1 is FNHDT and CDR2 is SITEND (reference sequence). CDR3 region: CASNPGTGITEVFF. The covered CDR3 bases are TGTGCCAGCAATCCCGGGACAGGGATCACA.

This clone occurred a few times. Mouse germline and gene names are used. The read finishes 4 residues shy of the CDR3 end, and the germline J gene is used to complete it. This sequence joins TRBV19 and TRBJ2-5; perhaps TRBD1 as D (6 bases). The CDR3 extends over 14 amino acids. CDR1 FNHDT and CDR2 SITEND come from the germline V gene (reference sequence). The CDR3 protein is CASSAQGGRDTQYF. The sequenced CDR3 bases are TGTGCCAGCAGTGCACAGGGAGGGAGGGAC.

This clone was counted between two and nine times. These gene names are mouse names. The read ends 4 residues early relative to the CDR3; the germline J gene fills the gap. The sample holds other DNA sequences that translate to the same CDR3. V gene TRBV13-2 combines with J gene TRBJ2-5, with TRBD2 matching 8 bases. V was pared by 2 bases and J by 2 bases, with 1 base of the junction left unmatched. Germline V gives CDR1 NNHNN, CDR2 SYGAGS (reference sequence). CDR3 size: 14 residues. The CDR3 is CASGELGGQDTQYF. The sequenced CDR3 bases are TGTGCCAGCGGTGAGCTGGGGGGCCAAGAC.

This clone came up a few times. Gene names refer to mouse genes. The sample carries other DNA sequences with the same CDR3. Incomplete CDR3 DNA: TGTGCCAGCAGTATGGGGGGGCGTGCAGAA. Its protein is CASSMGGRAE. The entire CDR3 protein is CASSMGGRAETLYF. This sequence joins TRBV19 and TRBJ2-3; 8 bases match TRBD2. The read ends 4 residues before the CDR3 terminus; that terminus is restored from the germline J gene. The germline V gene has CDR1 FNHDT and CDR2 SITEND (reference sequence). V lost 2 bases, J lost 1 base, and 0 bases stayed unmatched. The length of the CDR3 is 14 residues.

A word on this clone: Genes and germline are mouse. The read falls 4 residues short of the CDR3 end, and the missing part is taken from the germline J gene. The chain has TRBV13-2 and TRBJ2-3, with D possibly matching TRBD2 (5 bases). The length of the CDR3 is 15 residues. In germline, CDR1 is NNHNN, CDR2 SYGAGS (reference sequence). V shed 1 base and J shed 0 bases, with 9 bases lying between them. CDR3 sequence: CASGDPLGSAETLYF. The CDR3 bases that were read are TGTGCCAGCGGTGATCCCCTGGGTAGTGCAGAA.

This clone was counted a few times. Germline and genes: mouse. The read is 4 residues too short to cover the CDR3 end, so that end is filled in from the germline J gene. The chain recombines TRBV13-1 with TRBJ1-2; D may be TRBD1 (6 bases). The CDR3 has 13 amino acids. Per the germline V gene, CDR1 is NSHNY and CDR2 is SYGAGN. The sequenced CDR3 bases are TGTGCCAGCAGCGCCACAGGGACCCCC. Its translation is CASSATGTP. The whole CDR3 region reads CASSATGTPDYTF.

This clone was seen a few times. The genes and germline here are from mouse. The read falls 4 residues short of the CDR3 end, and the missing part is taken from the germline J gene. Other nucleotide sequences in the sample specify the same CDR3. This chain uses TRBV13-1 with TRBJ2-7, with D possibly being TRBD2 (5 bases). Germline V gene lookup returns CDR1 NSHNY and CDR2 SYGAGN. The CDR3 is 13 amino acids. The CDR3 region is CASSDAGNYEQYF. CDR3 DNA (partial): TGTGCCAGCAGTGATGCTGGGAATTAT.

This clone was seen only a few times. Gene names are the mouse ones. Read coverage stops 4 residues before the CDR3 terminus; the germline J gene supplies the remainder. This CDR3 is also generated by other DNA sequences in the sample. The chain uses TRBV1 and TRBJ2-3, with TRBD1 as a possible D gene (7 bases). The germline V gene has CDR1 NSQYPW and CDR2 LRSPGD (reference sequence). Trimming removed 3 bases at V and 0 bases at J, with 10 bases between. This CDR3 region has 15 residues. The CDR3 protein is CTCSAEGASAETLYF. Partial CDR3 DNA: TGCACCTGCAGTGCTGAGGGGGCTAGTGCAGAA.

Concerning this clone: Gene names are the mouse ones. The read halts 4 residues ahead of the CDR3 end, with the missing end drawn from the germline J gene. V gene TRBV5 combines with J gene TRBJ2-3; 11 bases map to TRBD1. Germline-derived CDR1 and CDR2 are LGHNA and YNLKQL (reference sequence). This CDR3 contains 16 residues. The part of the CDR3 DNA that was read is TGTGCCAGCAGCCAAGGGCCGGGACAGGGGGAAGAA. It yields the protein CASSQGPGQGEE. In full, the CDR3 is CASSQGPGQGEETLYF.

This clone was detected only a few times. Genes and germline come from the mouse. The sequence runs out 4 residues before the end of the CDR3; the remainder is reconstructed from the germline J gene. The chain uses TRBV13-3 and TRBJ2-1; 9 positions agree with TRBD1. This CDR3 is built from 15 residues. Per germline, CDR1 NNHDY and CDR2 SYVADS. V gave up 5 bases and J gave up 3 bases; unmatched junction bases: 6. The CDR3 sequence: CASRDRTGVYAEQFF. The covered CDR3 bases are TGTGCCAGCAGGGATCGGACAGGGGTCTATGCT.

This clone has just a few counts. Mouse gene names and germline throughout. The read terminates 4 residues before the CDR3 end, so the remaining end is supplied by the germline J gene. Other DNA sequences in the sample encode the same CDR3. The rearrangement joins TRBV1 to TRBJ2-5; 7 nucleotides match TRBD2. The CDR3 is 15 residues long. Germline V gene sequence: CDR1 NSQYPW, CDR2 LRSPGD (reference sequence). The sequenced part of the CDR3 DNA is TGCACCTGCAGTGCAGAGGGGGGGGGAAAAGAC. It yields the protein CTCSAEGGGKD. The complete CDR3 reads CTCSAEGGGKDTQYF.

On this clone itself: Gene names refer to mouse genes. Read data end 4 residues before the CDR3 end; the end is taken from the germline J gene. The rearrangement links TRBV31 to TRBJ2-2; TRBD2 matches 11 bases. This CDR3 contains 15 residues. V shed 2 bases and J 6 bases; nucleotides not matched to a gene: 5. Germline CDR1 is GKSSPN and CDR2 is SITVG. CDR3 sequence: CAWSAGLGGPGQLYF. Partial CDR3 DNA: TGTGCCTGGAGTGCCGGACTGGGGGGCCCCGGG.

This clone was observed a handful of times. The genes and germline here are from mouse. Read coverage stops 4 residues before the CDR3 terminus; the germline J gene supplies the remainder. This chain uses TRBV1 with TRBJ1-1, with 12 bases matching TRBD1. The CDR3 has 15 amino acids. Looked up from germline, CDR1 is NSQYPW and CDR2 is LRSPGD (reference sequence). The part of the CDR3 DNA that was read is TGCACCTGCAGTGCCGGGACAGGGGGCGCAACA. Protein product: CTCSAGTGGAT. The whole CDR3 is CTCSAGTGGATEVFF.

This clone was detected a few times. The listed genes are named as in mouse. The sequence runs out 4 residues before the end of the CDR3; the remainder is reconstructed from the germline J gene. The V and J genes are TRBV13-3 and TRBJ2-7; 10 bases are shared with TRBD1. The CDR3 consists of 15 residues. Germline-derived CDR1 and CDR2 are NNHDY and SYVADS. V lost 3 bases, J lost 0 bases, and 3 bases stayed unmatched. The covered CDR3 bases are TGTGCCAGCAGTGTGGACAGGGGGAGCTCCTAT. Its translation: CASSVDRGSSY. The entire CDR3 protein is CASSVDRGSSYEQYF.

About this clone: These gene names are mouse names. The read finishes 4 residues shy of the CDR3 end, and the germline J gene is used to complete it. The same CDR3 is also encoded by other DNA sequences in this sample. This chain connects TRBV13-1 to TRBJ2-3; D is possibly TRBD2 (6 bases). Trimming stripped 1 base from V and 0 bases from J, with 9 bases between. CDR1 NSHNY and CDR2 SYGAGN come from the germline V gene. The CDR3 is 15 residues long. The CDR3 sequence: CASSDRLGSAETLYF. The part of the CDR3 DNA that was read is TGTGCCAGCAGTGATCGCCTGGGGAGTGCAGAA.

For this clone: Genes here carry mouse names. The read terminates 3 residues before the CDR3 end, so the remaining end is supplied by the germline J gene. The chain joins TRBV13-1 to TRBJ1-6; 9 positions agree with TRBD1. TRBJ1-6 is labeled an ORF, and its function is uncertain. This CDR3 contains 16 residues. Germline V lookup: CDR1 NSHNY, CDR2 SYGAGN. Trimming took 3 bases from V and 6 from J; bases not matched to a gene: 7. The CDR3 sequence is CASSGPGTGFNSPLYF. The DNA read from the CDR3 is TGTGCCAGCAGTGGTCCCGGGACAGGGTTTAATTCGCCC.